This T cell receptor beta chain was identified in a study of blood T cell repertoires in COVID-19. As for the study in general: Spain, Italy and the United States supplied samples that represented acute and convalescent COVID-19. The analysed material was cDNA or gDNA that came from T cells, B-cell-depleted T cells, or PBMCs.

Germline assignment: CDR1 SGHNT and CDR2 YYREEE (reference sequence). V was clipped by 5 bases and J by 4 bases, with 18 bases between them. The CDR3 length is 15 residues. In the source study's methods: Amplification from reference gene primers served as the basis for estimated nucleated cell counts. Sequencing was performed with immunoSEQ multiplex PCR; in TCRdb, only in-frame clones are kept and a portion is missing. Clone size and the V and J calls come from that table; the DNA yielded D and trimming. The sample consists of roughly 80,000 clones, around four fifths of them appearing once. This sequence was found in a human donor in a cohort sampled during active COVID-19. This chain uses TRBV5-4 with TRBJ1-2; the D gene is possibly TRBD1 (6 bases). Sequenced material: peripheral blood. The CDR3 reads CASRSSTQGPYGYTF. The CDR3 DNA follows: TGTGCCAGCAGGAGTTCTACACAGGGCCCCTATGGCTACACCTTC.